Following are 19 T cell receptor beta chains from one sample sequenced in a study of T cells in Graves' hyperthyroidism and ophthalmopathy. Researchers took RNA transcripts and amplified the TCR beta CDR3 regions from them. HTBI primers drove first-round RT-PCR of the TCR CDR3. TCRdb re-called the multiplex PCR reads with MiXCR, one entry per CDR3 protein. Among about 380,000 distinct CDR3 sequences listed, around a sixth were seen once. The sequencing sample was made of blood. These receptors all stem from a man aged 18-30 years with Graves' ophthalmopathy.

The V call is TRBV7-9, the J call TRBJ2-4; 8 nucleotides line up with TRBD1. The V gene end was trimmed by 1 base and the J gene end by 10 bases; junction bases not matched to a gene: 0. Germline loops: CDR1 SEHNR, CDR2 FQNEAQ (reference sequence). The length of the CDR3 is 12 residues. In DNA, the CDR3 is TGTGCCAGCAGCTTAGGACAGGGGATTCAGTACTTC. Protein sequence: CASSLGQGIQYF.

This clonotype was seen a single time. The gene calls are TRBV9 and TRBJ2-5; maybe TRBD2 (6 bases). Trimming pared 0 bases from V and 5 bases from J, leaving 11 bases between. CDR1 is SGDLS, CDR2 YYNGEE, per germline. CDR3 size: 14 residues. The CDR3, as DNA: TGTGCCAGCAGCGTAGTCGGAGGGGCCGAGACCCAGTACTTC. Translating it yields CASSVVGGAETQYF.

The J gene is TRBJ1-1, the V gene TRBV20-1, with TRBD1 identical over 7 bases. CDR3 size: 13 residues. V trimming: 6 bases; J trimming: 4 bases; junction bases outside the gene matches: 8. Looked up from germline, CDR1 is DFQATT and CDR2 is SNEGSKA (reference sequence). CDR3 in amino acids: CSAGTALSTEAFF. CDR3 DNA sequence: TGCAGTGCGGGGACAGCCCTAAGCACTGAAGCTTTCTTT.

This clonotype was seen a handful of times. The J gene is TRBJ2-1, the V gene TRBV2; D call uncertain. The CDR3 contains 13 residues. Germline CDR1 and CDR2: SNHLY and FYNNEI. The V end was cut by 6 bases, the J end by 7 bases, with 13 bases between. The CDR3 sequence: CASRGGRSNEQFF. The CDR3 DNA reads TGTGCCAGCAGGGGTGGCAGGTCAAATGAGCAGTTCTTC. Full variable domain (remainder filled in from reference TRBV2 and TRBJ2-1): EPEVTQTPSHQVTQMGQEVILRCVPISNHLYFYWYRQILGQKVEFLVSFYNNEISEKSEIFDDQFSVERPDGSNFTLKIRSTKLEDSAMYFCASRGGRSNEQFFGPGTRLTVL.

This clonotype has a handful of counts. This sequence joins TRBV20-1 and TRBJ2-7, with TRBD2 matching over 14 bases. V trimming: 6 bases; J trimming: 0 bases; junction bases outside the gene matches: 7. Germline CDR1 and CDR2: DFQATT and SNEGSKA (reference sequence). The CDR3 is 16 residues long. The CDR3 spells CSARTSGGSFSYEQYF. DNA of the CDR3: TGCAGTGCCAGGACTAGCGGGGGGTCCTTCTCCTACGAGCAGTACTTC.

The V and J genes are TRBV20-1 and TRBJ2-5, with 11 bases identical to TRBD2. The CDR3 contains 14 residues. Losses at the gene ends were 4 bases for V and 4 bases for J; bases not matched to a gene: 5. Germline lookup yields CDR1 DFQATT and CDR2 SNEGSKA (reference sequence). The CDR3 reads CSAIAGGPGETQYF. For the CDR3, the DNA is TGCAGTGCTATAGCGGGGGGGCCGGGAGAGACCCAGTACTTC.

The J gene is TRBJ2-1, the V gene TRBV19; a weak D match, TRBD1 (5 bases). The V end lost 4 bases, the J end lost 9 bases, and 19 bases lay between the germline ends. Per germline, CDR1 LNHDA and CDR2 SQIVND (reference sequence). This CDR3 contains 15 residues. CDR3 in DNA: TGTGCCAGTAGTACCTTGGCAGGGATTAACGTTGAGCAGTTCTTC. The encoded protein is CASSTLAGINVEQFF.

V gene TRBV2 combines with J gene TRBJ1-4, with 10 bases aligning to TRBD1. CDR3 length: 14 amino acids. The germline gives CDR1 SNHLY, CDR2 FYNNEI. J was trimmed by 10 bases and V by 4 bases; bases with no gene match: 6. CDR3 in amino acids: CASSGGTGEGKLFF. The CDR3 nucleotides are TGTGCCAGCAGTGGGGGGACAGGGGAAGGAAAACTGTTTTTT.

This clonotype was found a few times. This rearrangement joins TRBV19 to TRBJ2-3; weak D call: TRBD2 (5 bases). The CDR3 has 16 residues. Trimming took off 5 bases at V and 6 bases at J, with 21 bases between the two ends. Germline CDR1 is LNHDA and CDR2 is SQIVND (reference sequence). CDR3 DNA: TGTGCCAGTAGTCCGTGGTCGACTCCGAGGGCGGATACGCAGTATTTT. Its protein product is CASSPWSTPRADTQYF.

The rearrangement joins TRBV6-1 to TRBJ1-1; a possible D gene is TRBD1 (5 bases). This CDR3 contains 14 residues. Trimming pared 4 bases from V and 1 base from J, leaving 10 bases between. Germline CDR1 MNHNS, CDR2 SASEGT. The CDR3: CASSVWGGNTEAFF. In DNA, the CDR3 is TGTGCCAGCAGTGTTTGGGGGGGGAACACTGAAGCTTTCTTT.

J is TRBJ2-1 and V is TRBV3-1; 11 positions agree with TRBD2. This CDR3 is 16 amino acids long. Trimming took 4 bases from V and 3 from J; bases not matched to a gene: 5. CDR1 LGHDT and CDR2 YNNKEL come from the germline V gene (reference sequence). CDR3 region: CASSRPLAGGYNEQFF. The CDR3 nucleotides read TGTGCCAGCAGCCGTCCCCTAGCGGGGGGCTACAATGAGCAGTTCTTC.

This clonotype was seen at least ten times. V is TRBV7-9 and J is TRBJ2-1; D call uncertain. The CDR3 spans 13 residues. The germline CDR1 and CDR2 sequences are SEHNR and FQNEAQ (reference sequence). With 3 bases removed from V and 8 bases from J, the gap between germline ends came to 11 bases. The CDR3, as DNA: TGTGCCAGCAGCTTCCCCACGAGCGATGAGCAGTTCTTC. The encoded protein is CASSFPTSDEQFF.

V is TRBV12-3 or TRBV12-4 and J is TRBJ2-2; D ambiguous. Trimming took 6 bases from V and 4 from J, leaving 9 bases between them. This CDR3 contains 13 residues. Written as DNA, the CDR3 is TGTGCCAGCAGCCTTTCCCTCACCGGGGAGCTGTTTTTT. It translates to CASSLSLTGELFF.

This clonotype was seen a few times. The chain employs TRBV19 and TRBJ1-1, with 9 bases fitting TRBD1. CDR1 and CDR2 from the germline V gene are LNHDA and SQIVND (reference sequence). V dropped 3 bases and J dropped 3; count of bases not matched to a gene: 14. CDR3 size: 18 residues. CDR3 nucleotides: TGTGCCAGTAGTATGGGACCGGGACAGGGCGGCGGGCACACTGAAGCTTTCTTT. Protein product: CASSMGPGQGGGHTEAFF.

This clonotype was found many times. The chain carries TRBV6-1 and TRBJ1-2; possible D gene TRBD1, 6 bases. Germline V gene lookup returns CDR1 MNHNS and CDR2 SASEGT. The germline V and J ends were trimmed by 0 bases and 8 bases, with 10 bases remaining between them. The CDR3 spans 13 residues. The DNA of the CDR3 is TGTGCCAGCAGTGAAGCCAGGGGTGGAGGCTACACCTTC. It translates to CASSEARGGGYTF.

The table lists this clonotype with many counts. CDR3 sequence reads: CARLAGGYEQFF. The CDR3 nucleotides are TGTGCCAGGCTAGCGGGGGGGTATGAGCAGTTCTTC. The rearrangement links TRBV7-6 to TRBJ2-1; 12 bases map to TRBD2. Germline trimming cut 9 bases from V and 8 bases from J; bases unmatched to any gene: 2. The CDR3 runs 12 residues. Germline V gives CDR1 SGHVS, CDR2 FNYEAQ. The whole variable domain, filled in from reference TRBV7-6 and TRBJ2-1, reads GAGVSQSPRYKVTKRGQDVALRCDPISGHVSLYWYRQALGQGPEFLTYFNYEAQQDKSGLPNDRFSAERPEGSISTLTIQRTEQRDSAMYRCARLAGGYEQFFGPGTRLTVL.

The sample holds a few counts of this clonotype. The genes are TRBV7-9 and TRBJ1-6; TRBD1 agrees at 8 bases. Germline values: CDR1 SEHNR, CDR2 FQNEAQ (reference sequence). Trimming removed 5 bases from V and 9 bases from J; junction bases left unmatched: 9. The CDR3 is made up of 15 amino acids. CDR3 bases: TGTGCCAGCAGCACGGACAGGGCCGGGGGTTCACCCCTCCACTTT. Amino acid sequence: CASSTDRAGGSPLHF. Full variable domain (outside the CDR3, taken from reference TRBV7-9 and TRBJ1-6): DTGVSQNPRHKITKRGQNVTFRCDPISEHNRLYWYRQTLGQGPEFLTYFQNEAQLEKSRLLSDRFSAERPKGSFSTLEIQRTEQGDSAMYLCASSTDRAGGSPLHFGNGTRLTVT.

This clonotype has at least ten counts. The chain couples TRBV7-9 to TRBJ1-4; the D is unclear. Trimming removed 1 base at V and 4 bases at J, with 1 base between. The CDR3 sequence is 12 residues long. Germline V CDR1 and CDR2: SEHNR, FQNEAQ (reference sequence). The DNA for the CDR3 is TGTGCCAGCAGCTTAGATAATGAAAAACTGTTTTTT. It codes for CASSLDNEKLFF.

The table lists this clonotype with many counts. The chain joins TRBV10-3 to TRBJ2-5, with 10 bases identical to TRBD2. V was pared by 7 bases and J by 5 bases, with 13 bases of the junction left unmatched. Germline V gene lookup returns CDR1 ENHRY and CDR2 SYGVKD. The CDR3 is made up of 16 amino acids. CDR3 in amino acids: CAITAELSGGAETQYF. The CDR3 nucleotides are TGTGCCATCACTGCGGAATTGAGCGGGGGGGCTGAGACCCAGTACTTC.